This passage covers 3 T cell receptor beta chains from one sample sequenced in a study of neoadjuvant nivolumab and ipilimumab in lung cancer. Assay used: immunoSEQ multiplex PCR; TCRdb lists only in-frame clones, some missing. Among more than 40,000 clones listed, around 88% were seen once. Sample: blood, taken before neoadjuvant nivolumab, alone or with ipilimumab. These receptors were collected from an adult with non-small cell lung cancer. Some clones in this sample may be carry-over from other donors' samples.

The chain combines TRBV6-5 with TRBJ2-3, with unresolved D. CDR3 size: 13 residues. From germline, CDR1 is MNHEY and CDR2 SVGAGI. V gave up 0 bases and J gave up 4 bases, with 5 bases separating them. CDR3 amino acids: CASSYSSSDTQYF. In nucleotides, the CDR3 is TGTGCCAGCAGTTACTCTAGTTCAGATACGCAGTATTTT.

In the case of this clone: A junction end diverges from the germline sequence, so it may reflect a read error. The rearrangement joins TRBV7-9 to TRBJ1-2; a weak D match, TRBD1 (5 bases). The germline V gene has CDR1 SEHNR and CDR2 FQNEAQ (reference sequence). This CDR3 region has 13 residues. Here the CDR3 DNA reads TGTGCCAGCACCTTAGAAGGGACTTCTGGCTACACCTTC. The encoded protein is CASTLEGTSGYTF.

CDR3 coding DNA: TGTGCCAGCAGCTCGAGGGGGGGTGGAGAGACCCAGTACTTC. Translated, it gives CASSSRGGGETQYF. V usage is TRBV7-9 and J usage is TRBJ2-5; D is possibly TRBD2 (7 bases). Germline CDR1 SEHNR, CDR2 FQNEAQ (reference sequence). V was shortened by 4 bases and J by 4 bases, with 13 bases between the two germline ends. This CDR3 comprises 14 residues.